This T cell receptor (beta chain) came from a study of blood T cell repertoires in COVID-19. Study-wide context: COVID-19 samples, acute and convalescent, were from the United States, Italy and Spain. PBMCs, B-cell-depleted T cells, or T cells provided the cDNA or gDNA that made up the material.

Patients of the Seattle cohort, enrolled during active infection, were followed longitudinally. The CDR3 has 13 amino acids. Deletions cut 8 bases from V and 3 bases from J, with 13 bases between. Germline CDR1 reads SNHLY; CDR2 reads FYNNEI. In the source study's methods: Amplifying reference gene primers gave estimates of nucleated cell counts. TCRdb's copy holds only in-frame clones and misses some; the assay was immunoSEQ multiplex PCR. V and J calls and clone size are those listed in that table; D and trimming were worked out from the DNA. The sample contains 250,000 to 350,000 clones, roughly 84% of which appear only once.

The specimen was peripheral blood. J is TRBJ2-5 and V is TRBV2; D uncertain. This receptor was obtained from a human donor with COVID-19, enrolled during active disease. The donor label of this sample is uncertain. CDR3 DNA: TGTGCCAGCGGATGGAGCCGAGAAGAGACCCAGTACTTC. Residues: CASGWSREETQYF.